This T cell receptor beta chain was sequenced during a study of blood T cell repertoires in COVID-19. Study background: The cDNA or gDNA used as material had been derived from T cells, B-cell-depleted T cells, or PBMCs.

Per the original methods: Amplification with reference gene primers provided the estimates of nucleated cell counts. The assay was immunoSEQ multiplex PCR, and TCRdb's table has in-frame clones only and misses some. That table is the source of V, J and clone size, and D and trimming were worked out from the DNA. The repertoire has under 300,000 clones, about nine tenths of them found once; the top ten carry 1.7%. Germline CDR1 reads MNHEY; CDR2 reads SVGAGI. J gave up 2 bases and V 6 bases, and 7 bases lay outside the gene matches. This CDR3 is 15 amino acids long. Cohorts were assigned according to the clinical history that participants reported. The study counted Cohort 3 donors as recovered given two negative PCRs, clearance, or symptom resolution.

This TCR was sampled from a woman aged 35 to 49 who had recovered from COVID-19. The chain employs TRBV6-5 and TRBJ1-2; 9 bases are shared with TRBD1. Sample: PBMCs or T cells enriched from blood (not recorded which). Here the CDR3 reads CASRQTGTGNYGYTF. The CDR3 DNA reads as TGTGCCAGCAGACAAACCGGGACAGGGAACTATGGCTACACCTTC.